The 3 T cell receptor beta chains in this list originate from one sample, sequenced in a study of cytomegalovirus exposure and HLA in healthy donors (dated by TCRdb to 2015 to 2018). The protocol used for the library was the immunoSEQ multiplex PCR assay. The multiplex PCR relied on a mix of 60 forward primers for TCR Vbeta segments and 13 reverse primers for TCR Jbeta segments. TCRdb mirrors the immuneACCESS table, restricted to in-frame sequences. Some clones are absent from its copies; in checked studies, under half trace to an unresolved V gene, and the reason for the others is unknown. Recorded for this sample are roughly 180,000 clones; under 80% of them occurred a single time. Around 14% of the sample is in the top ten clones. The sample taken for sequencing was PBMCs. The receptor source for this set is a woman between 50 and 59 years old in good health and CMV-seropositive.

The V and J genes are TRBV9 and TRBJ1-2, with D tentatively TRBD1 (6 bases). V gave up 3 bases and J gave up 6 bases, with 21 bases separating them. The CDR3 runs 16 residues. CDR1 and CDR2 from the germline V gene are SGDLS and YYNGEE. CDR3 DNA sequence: TGTGCCAGCAGCGCCCAGAACAGGGTAAGCGGGAATGGCTACACCTTC. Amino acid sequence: CASSAQNRVSGNGYTF.

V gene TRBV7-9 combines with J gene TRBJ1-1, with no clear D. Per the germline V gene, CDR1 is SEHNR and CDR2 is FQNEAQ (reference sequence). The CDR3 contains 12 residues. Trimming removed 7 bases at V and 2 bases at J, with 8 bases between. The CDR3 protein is CASILSNTEAFF. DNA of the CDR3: TGTGCCAGCATCCTCAGTAACACTGAAGCTTTCTTT.

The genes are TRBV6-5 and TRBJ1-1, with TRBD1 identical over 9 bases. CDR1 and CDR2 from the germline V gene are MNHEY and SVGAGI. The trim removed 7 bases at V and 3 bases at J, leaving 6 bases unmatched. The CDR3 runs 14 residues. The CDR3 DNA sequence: TGTGCCAGCACGAAACAGGGGGCTGACACTGAAGCTTTCTTT. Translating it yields CASTKQGADTEAFF.